Below are 28 T cell receptor beta chains sequenced from a single sample in a study of neurological immune-mediated disorders. MiXCR, applied by TCRdb to the 5' RACE reads, yields one record per CDR3 protein. The table includes roughly 38,000 distinct CDR3 sequences, roughly 7% detected once. Material: PBMCs. The receptor source for this set is a middle-aged woman in good health.

This clonotype was recorded at least ten times. V is TRBV12-3 or TRBV12-4 and J is TRBJ1-2; 7 nucleotides align to TRBD1. The junction had 6 bases not matched to a gene; V was cut back by 6 bases and J by 5 bases. The CDR3 consists of 13 residues. The CDR3 DNA reads TGTGCCAGCAGACGGGACAGCGGTTATGGCTACACCTTC. It codes for CASRRDSGYGYTF.

This clonotype was seen many times. The chain is built from TRBV9 and TRBJ1-1, with TRBD1 matching 9 bases. The CDR3 consists of 16 residues. CDR1 SGDLS and CDR2 YYNGEE come from the germline V gene. The ends lost 4 bases at V and 3 bases at J; junction bases unmatched: 10. The CDR3 region is CASSTRTGVGDTEAFF. CDR3 bases: TGTGCCAGCAGCACCCGGACAGGGGTCGGTGACACTGAAGCTTTCTTT.

This clonotype was detected many times. This chain connects TRBV4-2 to TRBJ1-2, with D unresolved. CDR1 and CDR2 (germline): LGHNA, YNFKEQ. The CDR3 runs to 15 residues. Trimming removed 1 base at V and 5 bases at J, with 14 bases between. The CDR3 here is CASSQVGLESYGYTF. For the CDR3, the DNA is TGTGCCAGCAGCCAAGTCGGTCTGGAGTCTTATGGCTACACCTTC.

This clonotype was detected ten times or more. The gene calls are TRBV6-2 or TRBV6-3 and TRBJ2-7; D possibly corresponds to TRBD1 (5 bases). Germline V gene sequence: CDR1 MNHEY, CDR2 SVGEGT. The CDR3 is 13 residues long. Trimming removed 6 bases at V and 0 bases at J, with 9 bases between. The CDR3: CASRPRVSYEQYV. The CDR3 nucleotides are TGTGCCAGCAGGCCCAGGGTCTCCTACGAGCAGTACGTC.

This clonotype was detected many times. V and J are TRBV5-5 and TRBJ2-7, with D hard to call. The CDR3 totals 15 residues. Germline lookup yields CDR1 SGHKS and CDR2 YYEKEE (reference sequence). Trimming left V 4 bases short and J 0 bases short, with 14 bases between. DNA of the CDR3: TGTGCCAGCAGCCTCGCCTGGGATTCCTCCTACGAGCAGTACTTC. This sequence encodes CASSLAWDSSYEQYF.

The chain recombines TRBV12-3 or TRBV12-4 with TRBJ2-7, with 8 nucleotides matching TRBD2. The CDR3 totals 14 residues. After removal of 5 bases from V and 3 bases from J, the junction contained 6 bases not matched to a gene. The CDR3 sequence is CASSPREGNYEQYV. The CDR3 DNA is TGTGCCAGCAGTCCCCGGGAGGGGAACTACGAGCAGTACGTC.

This clonotype was observed at least ten times. The rearrangement uses TRBV2 and TRBJ1-1; D is possibly TRBD1 (5 bases). Looked up from germline, CDR1 is SNHLY and CDR2 is FYNNEI. CDR3 size: 12 residues. Trimming left V 5 bases short and J 6 bases short, with 10 bases between. The CDR3 DNA reads as TGTGCCAGCAGTTTTAGGGGAGCTGAAGCTTTCTTT. Translation: CASSFRGAEAFF.

This clonotype has ten or more counts. The chain joins TRBV10-3 to TRBJ2-1; 11 bases agree with TRBD2. The CDR3 has 14 residues. Germline CDR1 reads ENHRY; CDR2 reads SYGVKD. With 11 bases clipped from V and 7 bases from J, the junction kept 10 bases outside the gene matches. The CDR3 protein is CAAITSGSRNEQFF. CDR3 in DNA: TGTGCCGCTATTACTAGCGGGAGTAGGAATGAGCAGTTCTTC.

This clonotype showed up many times. V gene TRBV5-6 combines with J gene TRBJ2-1; 11 bases align to TRBD1. The CDR3 is 15 residues long. Per germline, CDR1 SGHDT and CDR2 YYEEEE. J lost 4 bases, V lost 4 bases, and 4 bases had no gene match. CDR3 coding DNA: TGTGCCAGCAGCGGGACAGGGGGAAATTACAATGAGCAGTTCTTC. Translation gives CASSGTGGNYNEQFF.

This clonotype was picked up many times. The chain employs TRBV29-1 and TRBJ2-5; 8 nucleotides align to TRBD2. The ends lost 6 bases at V and 5 bases at J; junction bases unmatched: 11. This CDR3 comprises 14 residues. Germline values: CDR1 SQVTM, CDR2 ANQGSEA. The CDR3 region is CSVPLAGPRETQYF. The CDR3 nucleotides are TGCAGCGTCCCTCTAGCGGGCCCAAGGGAGACCCAGTACTTC.

Concerning this clonotype: Possible read error: a much larger clone is one base away. V gene TRBV5-1 combines with J gene TRBJ2-1; 8 bases line up with TRBD1. There are 15 residues in the CDR3. From germline, CDR1 is SGHRS and CDR2 YFSETQ. V lost 3 bases to trimming and J lost 7 bases; unmatched junction nucleotides: 9. CDR3 loop: CASSWVPRQGNEQFF. The CDR3 bases are TGCGCCAGCAGCTGGGTTCCTAGACAGGGGAATGAGCAGTTCTTC.

Many counts were recorded for this clonotype. This chain uses TRBV6-1 with TRBJ2-1; 11 nucleotides align to TRBD2. V shed 3 bases and J 8 bases; nucleotides not matched to a gene: 15. Germline V lookup: CDR1 MNHNS, CDR2 SASEGT. CDR3 length: 18 amino acids. This CDR3 is CASSEGGLAVFRGDEQFF. The CDR3 DNA is TGTGCCAGCAGTGAGGGGGGACTAGCGGTTTTCAGGGGGGATGAGCAGTTCTTC.

The sample holds many counts of this clonotype. The chain links TRBV14 to TRBJ2-3, with 8 nucleotides matching TRBD2. CDR1 and CDR2 from the germline V gene are SGHDN and FVKESK. V lost 4 bases to trimming and J lost 0 bases; unmatched junction nucleotides: 9. CDR3 length: 17 residues. The CDR3 reads CASSPKRASGSTDTQYF. CDR3 DNA sequence: TGTGCCAGCAGCCCGAAACGGGCTAGCGGGAGCACAGATACGCAGTATTTT.

There are many counts of this clonotype. The chain is built from TRBV24-1 and TRBJ2-5; 12 bases agree with TRBD1. Germline V gives CDR1 KGHDR, CDR2 SFDVKD. This CDR3 has 16 residues. With 2 bases clipped from V and 5 bases from J, the junction kept 5 bases outside the gene matches. CDR3 sequence reads: CATSDSGTGGEETQYF. CDR3 coding DNA: TGTGCCACCAGTGATTCAGGGACAGGGGGCGAGGAGACCCAGTACTTC.

This clonotype was detected many times. V gene TRBV20-1 combines with J gene TRBJ1-2; no clear D. V was cut by 1 base and J by 4 bases, with 4 bases left in between. CDR1 and CDR2 from the germline V gene are DFQATT and SNEGSKA (reference sequence). This CDR3 is 11 amino acids long. CDR3 bases: TGCAGTGCTAGAGGGTCCTATGGCTACACCTTC. Protein sequence: CSARGSYGYTF.

This clonotype came up many times. The gene calls are TRBV7-8 and TRBJ2-3; D unclear. The germline V gene has CDR1 SGHVS and CDR2 FQNEAQ. The CDR3 runs to 14 residues. The germline V and J ends were trimmed by 2 bases and 2 bases, with 8 bases remaining between them. Here the CDR3 DNA reads TGTGCCAGCAGCTTAAAGGTCTTCACAGATACGCAGTATTTT. Amino acids: CASSLKVFTDTQYF.

In its sample, this clonotype was seen many times. V usage is TRBV5-5 and J usage is TRBJ2-4; D is undetermined. Trimming left V 1 base short and J 10 bases short, with 9 bases between. Germline V CDR1 and CDR2: SGHKS, YYEKEE (reference sequence). The CDR3 runs 12 residues. The CDR3 bases are TGTGCCAGCAGCTTGAAGGGTGAGATTCAGTACTTC. It is translated as CASSLKGEIQYF.

This clonotype was counted many times. The chain carries TRBV5-1 and TRBJ2-2; 8 bases are shared with TRBD1. This CDR3 has 14 amino acids. Germline-derived CDR1 and CDR2 are SGHRS and YFSETQ. V trimming: 3 bases; J trimming: 3 bases; junction bases outside the gene matches: 1. The CDR3 DNA reads TGCGCCAGCAGCTCGACAGGGGACACCGGGGAGCTGTTTTTT. This codes for CASSSTGDTGELFF. Filled out from reference TRBV5-1 and TRBJ2-2, the complete variable domain reads KAGVTQTPRYLIKTRGQQVTLSCSPISGHRSVSWYQQTPGQGLQFLFEYFSETQRNKGNFPGRFSGRQFSNSRSEMNVSTLELGDSALYLCASSSTGDTGELFFGEGSRLTVL.

This clonotype has a count of ten or more. The chain links TRBV20-1 to TRBJ2-3; no clear D. Germline loops: CDR1 DFQATT, CDR2 SNEGSKA (reference sequence). The germline V and J ends were trimmed by 4 bases and 0 bases, with 5 bases remaining between them. This CDR3 is 12 amino acids long. CDR3 amino acids: CSAMGSTDTQYF. CDR3 DNA: TGCAGTGCTATGGGTAGCACAGATACGCAGTATTTT.

At least ten counts were recorded for this clonotype. The chain recombines TRBV7-9 with TRBJ2-5, with 9 positions matching TRBD2. The CDR3 spans 16 residues. Per germline, CDR1 SEHNR and CDR2 FQNEAQ (reference sequence). With 4 bases clipped from V and 4 bases from J, the junction kept 10 bases outside the gene matches. Here the CDR3 reads CASSSPGGGAGETQYF. The CDR3 bases are TGTGCCAGCAGCTCCCCCGGCGGGGGGGCGGGAGAGACCCAGTACTTC.

This clonotype was recorded at least ten times. The V call is TRBV5-1, the J call TRBJ2-7; D not certain. Per the germline V gene, CDR1 is SGHRS and CDR2 is YFSETQ. The CDR3 sequence is 13 residues long. Deletions cut 3 bases from V and 5 bases from J, with 12 bases between. CDR3: CASSSTRLDEQYF. CDR3 in DNA: TGCGCCAGCAGCTCCACCCGCCTAGACGAGCAGTACTTC.

At least ten counts were recorded for this clonotype. Written as DNA, the CDR3 is TGTGCCAGCAGCTACAGGGGGCCCACCGGGGAGCTGTTTTTT. Its translation: CASSYRGPTGELFF. The J gene is TRBJ2-2, the V gene TRBV7-9; TRBD1 matches 9 bases. J lost 4 bases, V lost 4 bases, and 1 base had no gene match. Germline-derived CDR1 and CDR2 are SEHNR and FQNEAQ (reference sequence). This CDR3 has 14 amino acids.

The table lists this clonotype with many counts. The CDR3 nucleotides read TGTGCCAGCAGCCTCGTTGGGGGGCGGGGCCCCTCCTACGAGCAGTACTTC. This translates into CASSLVGGRGPSYEQYF. The chain uses TRBV3-1 and TRBJ2-7; D possibly matches TRBD1 or TRBD2 (6 bases each). Germline assignment: CDR1 LGHDT and CDR2 YNNKEL (reference sequence). The ends were cut back, 4 bases at V and 0 bases at J, with 19 bases in the middle. This CDR3 is 17 amino acids long.

At least ten counts were recorded for this clonotype. The chain is built from TRBV5-1 and TRBJ1-3; D is undetermined. CDR3 length: 15 residues. Between the trimmed V and J ends, which lost 4 bases and 0 bases, there was a span of 11 bases. Germline loops: CDR1 SGHRS, CDR2 YFSETQ. CDR3 in amino acids: CASSGGPFSGNTIYF. The DNA of the CDR3 is TGCGCCAGCAGCGGAGGACCATTCTCTGGAAACACCATATATTTT.

This clonotype was observed once. V gene TRBV29-1 combines with J gene TRBJ2-3, with 11 bases fitting TRBD1. The CDR3 sequence is 13 residues long. From germline, CDR1 is SQVTM and CDR2 ANQGSEA. V lost 7 bases to trimming and J lost 6 bases; unmatched junction nucleotides: 6. CDR3 amino acids: CSAGQGVPDTQYF. CDR3 bases: TGCAGCGCGGGACAGGGGGTCCCGGATACGCAGTATTTT.

This clonotype was recorded many times. This chain joins TRBV20-1 and TRBJ2-7; 9 positions match TRBD1. Germline assignment: CDR1 DFQATT and CDR2 SNEGSKA (reference sequence). J lost 5 bases, V lost 1 base, and 3 bases had no gene match. This CDR3 spans 13 amino acids. This chain's CDR3 is CSARGDRGDEQYF. The CDR3 DNA follows: TGCAGTGCTAGAGGTGACAGGGGGGACGAGCAGTACTTC.

Ten or more counts support this clonotype. The rearrangement uses TRBV15 and TRBJ1-2, with D possibly matching TRBD1 (5 bases). The CDR3 totals 16 residues. The ends were cut back, 5 bases at V and 8 bases at J, with 24 bases in the middle. Germline V gene data show CDR1 as LNHNV and CDR2 as YYDKDF (reference sequence). CDR3 region: CATSWSLGRGTEGYTF. CDR3 sequence (DNA): TGTGCCACCAGCTGGTCCCTCGGTCGGGGGACTGAGGGCTACACCTTC.

This clonotype is labeled medium-sized. The chain joins TRBV3-1 to TRBJ2-7; 11 bases are shared with TRBD2. J gave up 5 bases and V 4 bases, and 4 bases lay outside the gene matches. The CDR3 consists of 14 residues. CDR1 is LGHDT, CDR2 YNNKEL, per germline (reference sequence). CDR3 amino acids: CASSLTSGRNEQYF. In DNA, the CDR3 is TGTGCCAGCAGCCTAACTAGCGGGAGAAACGAGCAGTACTTC.